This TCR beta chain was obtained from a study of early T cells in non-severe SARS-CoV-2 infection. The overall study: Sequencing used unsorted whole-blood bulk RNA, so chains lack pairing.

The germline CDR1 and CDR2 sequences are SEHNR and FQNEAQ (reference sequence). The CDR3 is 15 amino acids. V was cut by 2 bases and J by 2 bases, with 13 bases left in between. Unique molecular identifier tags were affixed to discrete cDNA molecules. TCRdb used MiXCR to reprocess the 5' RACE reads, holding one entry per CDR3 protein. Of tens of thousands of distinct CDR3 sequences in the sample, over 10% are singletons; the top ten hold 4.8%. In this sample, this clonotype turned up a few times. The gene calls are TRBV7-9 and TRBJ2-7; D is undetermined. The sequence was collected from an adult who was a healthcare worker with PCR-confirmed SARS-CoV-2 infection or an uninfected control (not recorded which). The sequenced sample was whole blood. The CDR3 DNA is TGTGCCAGCAGCTTACCCGCAGGATCCACCTACGAGCAGTACTTC. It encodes CASSLPAGSTYEQYF.